One and the same sample provided the 14 T cell receptor beta chains below, sequenced in a study of T cells in women clearing cervical HPV infection. Sequencing was performed with immunoSEQ multiplex PCR; in TCRdb, only in-frame clones are kept and a portion is missing. The repertoire table contains tens of thousands of clones. The material sequenced was blood buffy coat. The receptors here all came from a woman between 18 and 70 years old with a cervical HPV16 infection that either progressed to CIN3+ or cleared (not recorded which).

The sequenced part of the CDR3 DNA is TGTGCCAGCAGTTCCACCTTGGGGGGGGGCTACAATGAG. Encoded protein: CASSSTLGGGYNE. The full CDR3 sequence reads CASSSTLGGGYNEQFF. The genes are TRBV6-2 or TRBV6-3 and TRBJ2-1; 7 bases agree with TRBD2. The CDR3 goes on 3 residues after the read ends, and that part is filled in from the germline J gene. The CDR3 spans 16 residues. V lost 4 bases and J lost 3; bases outside the gene matches: 9. CDR1 is MNHEY and CDR2 is SVGEGT in the germline V gene.

Details on this clone: The sequenced fragment ends 3 residues before the CDR3 boundary, so the rest is inferred from the germline J gene. This chain links TRBV7-9 with TRBJ1-1; no clear D gene. The CDR3 is made up of 13 amino acids. Germline-derived CDR1 and CDR2 are SEHNR and FQNEAQ (reference sequence). CDR3 DNA (partial): TGTGCCAGCAGCTCCTGGGCAGTCTACGAG. As protein: CASSSWAVYE. The whole CDR3 protein reads CASSSWAVYEAFF.

Concerning this clone: Read sequence stops 3 residues before the CDR3 end, and the germline J gene provides the missing end. The chain joins TRBV11-2 to TRBJ2-5; 9 positions agree with TRBD1. The CDR3 contains 15 residues. Germline loops: CDR1 SGHAT, CDR2 FQNNGV. V dropped 5 bases and J dropped 2; count of bases not matched to a gene: 6. The CDR3 loop reads CASSPGTGIQETQYF. Partial CDR3 DNA: TGTGCCAGCAGCCCCGGGACAGGGATTCAAGAGACC.

For this clone: The read gets to within 3 residues of the CDR3 end, and the germline J gene fills in the rest. This chain joins TRBV6-7 and TRBJ1-1; D gene unclear. TRBV6-7 is treated as an ORF (open reading frame) with a function not yet certain. The CDR3 is made up of 15 amino acids. The DNA read from the CDR3 is TGTGCCGGCGTCGGGGAGAGGAAAAATATAGCGGAC. Its protein product is CAGVGERKNIAD. The complete CDR3 sequence is CAGVGERKNIADAFF.

Regarding this clone: The read comes to an end 3 residues before the CDR3 does, leaving the germline J gene to fill in the end. The chain joins TRBV5-6 to TRBJ2-5; 8 positions match TRBD1. V shed 3 bases, J shed 5 bases, and the junction held 6 bases outside the gene matches. Germline V gene lookup returns CDR1 SGHDT and CDR2 YYEEEE. The CDR3 loop spans 14 amino acids. CDR3 DNA, as far as it was read: TGTGCCAGCAGCTCTGGACAGGGAACGGAGACC. Translated: CASSSGQGTET. The full CDR3 protein reads CASSSGQGTETQYF.

Comment on this clone: With the read ending 3 residues before the CDR3 end, the germline J gene is used to fill in that end. The rearrangement links TRBV5-4 to TRBJ1-4, with 9 bases that match TRBD1. V lost 4 bases to trimming and J lost 6 bases; unmatched junction nucleotides: 7. Germline CDR1 SGHNT, CDR2 YYREEE (reference sequence). The CDR3 loop spans 15 amino acids. The CDR3 region is CASSPSGTGHEKLFF. The covered CDR3 bases are TGTGCCAGCAGCCCCTCCGGGACAGGGCATGAAAAA.

The CDR3 DNA, read in part, is TGTGCCAGCAGTTATGGCCGGGCAGGGTGGCAAGAGACC. Its translation: CASSYGRAGWQET. The CDR3 in full is CASSYGRAGWQETQYF. This chain uses TRBV6-2 or TRBV6-3 with TRBJ2-5, with D perhaps TRBD1 (5 bases). Sequencing ends 3 residues short of the CDR3 end; the germline J gene provides the rest. The germline V gene has CDR1 MNHEY and CDR2 SVGEGT. The CDR3 is made up of 16 amino acids. Trimming took 3 bases from V and 2 from J, leaving 16 bases between them.

Worth noting for this clone: From the germline J gene comes the end of the CDR3, since the read stops 3 residues before it. V and J are TRBV27 and TRBJ1-6; D is unresolved. The CDR3 contains 14 residues. CDR1 is MNHEY and CDR2 is SMNVEV in the germline V gene (reference sequence). V shed 3 bases and J shed 6 bases, with 9 bases lying between them. The CDR3 spells CASSLSGFNSPLHF. The sequenced part of the CDR3 DNA is TGTGCCAGCAGTTTGTCGGGTTTTAATTCACCC.

As for this clone: The CDR3 extends 3 residues past the end of the read, so its final part is completed from the germline J gene. The chain is built from TRBV23-1 and TRBJ1-6; D ambiguous. TRBV23-1 is known as an ORF, though its function is uncertain. The CDR3 extends over 16 amino acids. V was pared by 1 base and J by 6 bases, with 13 bases between. CDR3 in amino acids: CASSQLPSGRNSPLHF. CDR3 DNA, as far as it was read: TGCGCCAGCAGTCAATTGCCATCGGGTCGTAATTCACCC.

Points on this clone: The read halts 3 residues ahead of the CDR3 end, with the missing end drawn from the germline J gene. The rearrangement joins TRBV28 to TRBJ2-7; 7 positions match TRBD1. V was pared by 3 bases and J by 3 bases, with 8 bases of the junction left unmatched. The CDR3 extends over 15 amino acids. Germline V lookup: CDR1 MDHEN, CDR2 SYDVKM. The DNA read from the CDR3 is TGTGCCAGCAGTTTCGGAAGGGGGCAAAACTACGAG. It specifies CASSFGRGQNYE. In full, the CDR3 is CASSFGRGQNYEQYF.

As concerns this clone: The read comes to an end 3 residues before the CDR3 does, leaving the germline J gene to fill in the end. The chain employs TRBV2 and TRBJ2-7; 14 bases are a match to TRBD2. Germline V gene data show CDR1 as SNHLY and CDR2 as FYNNEI. This CDR3 spans 18 amino acids. With V trimmed by 5 bases and J by 5 bases, 14 bases remained unmatched. The CDR3 DNA, read in part, is TGTGCCAGCAGTCCCACTTCGGGACGACTAGCGGGGGGGCACGAG. Translated, it gives CASSPTSGRLAGGHE. The entire CDR3 protein reads CASSPTSGRLAGGHEQYF.

As regards this clone: The read ends 3 residues shy of where the CDR3 ends; the end is completed using the germline J gene. This chain links TRBV2 with TRBJ1-5; D call uncertain. CDR1 and CDR2 from the germline V gene are SNHLY and FYNNEI. The CDR3 consists of 13 residues. Trimming stripped 7 bases from V and 5 bases from J, with 12 bases between. CDR3: CASKGQADQPQHF. CDR3 DNA, as far as it was read: TGTGCCAGCAAGGGTCAGGCCGATCAGCCC.

Comments on this clone: Read data end 3 residues before the CDR3 end; the end is taken from the germline J gene. V is TRBV2 and J is TRBJ2-3, with D possibly TRBD2 on 6 matching bases. Germline CDR1 is SNHLY and CDR2 is FYNNEI. The V end lost 4 bases, the J end lost 2 bases, and 13 bases lay between the germline ends. This CDR3 region has 15 residues. The DNA read from the CDR3 is TGTGCCAGCAGTGGAGGGACTTCCAACACAGATACG. It translates to CASSGGTSNTDT. The full CDR3 is CASSGGTSNTDTQYF.

As concerns this clone: The read stops 3 residues short of the end of the CDR3; the missing end is completed from the germline J gene. This rearrangement joins TRBV25-1 to TRBJ2-5; possible D gene TRBD2, 5 bases. CDR3 size: 13 residues. Germline assignment: CDR1 MGHDK and CDR2 SYGVNS. V gave up 3 bases and J gave up 5 bases, with 10 bases separating them. This CDR3 is CASSEGSGETQYF. CDR3 DNA, as far as it was read: TGTGCCAGCAGTGAGGGGTCGGGGGAGACC.